The present entry profiles one T cell receptor (beta chain) with its context. This clone appeared many times. The clone's antigen remains unknown. Base quality data are lacking; no much larger clone is found one base away. This sample was taken from a study of shared clonotypes between healthy human individuals (dated by TCRdb to the early 2020s). In terms of the full investigation: The cohort included three men and a couple of women between 18 and 49 years of age. For each donor, CD4 naive and CD4 memory were each run on three plates, CD8 naive on two plates, and CD8 memory on one plate. Blood TCR repertoires of five healthy adults were deeply sequenced to estimate repertoire size and the extent of clonotype sharing between individuals. Libraries were prepared and TCR repertoires were sequenced by different laboratories using diverse techniques, in order to increase sequencing depth and limit assay-specific biases. Each donor's leukapheresis produced roughly between roughly 0.85 and 10 billion PBMCs. Paper-wide results and their limitations: Because the study included only a small number of donors, the genetic and exposure-history diversity represented was limited. Clonotypes shared by all four sorted-subset donors showed higher generation probabilities than non-shared clonotypes. Incomplete sequencing was indicated by rarefaction of sorted-subset datasets, despite the large sequencing depth. Sampling was restricted to blood, and TCR repertoires in tissues likely differ from the TCR repertoires found in blood. When a few donors were compared, the shared fraction of clonotypes was 5% to 6.5% for naive CD4, approximately 3.5% for naive CD8, 2% to 2.5% for memory CD4, and roughly 0.4% for memory CD8. Larger estimated clonotype richness was generally found for naive subsets than for memory subsets. Pairwise subsampling led to the expectation that sequencing depth would affect the degree of clonotype sharing among donors.

CDR1 SEHNR and CDR2 FQNEAQ were looked up in the germline V gene (reference sequence). Its CDR3 holds 13 amino acids, cysteine through phenylalanine. The read is trimmed to its CDR3 DNA, 39 bases read in frame from base 1. V and J lose 1 base and 8 bases, and a span of 9 bases separates them. The donors were healthy, HIV-negative adults who had no recently reported acute infections or vaccinations. All donors were Caucasian adults living in Nashville, Tennessee, USA. CD8 memory samples were composed of magnetically selected CD45RO+ cells combined with CCR7-negative CD45RA+ effector memory (TemRA) cells. Blood was collected by leukapheresis, and PBMCs were isolated by Ficoll-Histopaque density gradient centrifugation and then cryopreserved in liquid nitrogen vapor phase. Analytical flow cytometry was used to check the purity and quantity of each magnetically sorted T cell population. Each sorted fraction had its genomic DNA isolated and then quantified by UV absorbance on a Nanodrop 2000c.

Using the deep immunoSEQ assay, TCR CDR3 regions were amplified from genomic DNA by multiplex PCR. Genomic DNA extracted from each cell subset was distributed evenly over all wells of several immunoSEQ 96-well plates, and each plate served as one replicate. For sorted subsets, each replicate PCR was loaded with about 0.2 ug genomic DNA, equivalent to some 27,000 T cell genomes. Purified libraries were measured with a Qubit 3.0 fluorometer, size-checked on a Bioanalyzer 2100, and measured again with the KAPA Library Quantification kit. Every immunoSEQ 96-well plate was sequenced on a separate single-read 150-cycle Illumina NextSeq 550 flow cell. The paper's data handling went like this. Because the immunoSEQ output included only junctional sequences and no quality scores, the filtering could not be the same as the filtering used for full-length reads. To assign V/J genes and CDR3, sequences were annotated using PyIR, a Python wrapper for IgBLAST v1.9, with IMGT germline references. Any read was removed if the V/J assignment was weak (E-value above 1e-6), the CDR3 was missing, or the read contained stop codons, out-of-frame junctions, or ambiguous translated residues. A V3J clonotype was defined by an identical inferred V gene, J gene, and CDR3 amino acid sequence. To compute the percentage overlap between repertoires, the number of shared unique clonotypes was divided by the size of the smaller repertoire. Repertoire richness was assessed with RTK rarefaction, the Chao1 estimator, and Recon v2.1 estimates of unobserved clonotypes. OLGA was used to compute generation probabilities for all TCRbeta clonotypes that the gDNA method yielded from a handful of donors. Imported from immuneACCESS, the table was reduced by TCRdb to in-frame sequences with V and J called. These copies leave out some clones; in studies compared against another copy, an unresolved V gene accounts for under half, and the cause of the remainder is not known. D and trimming come from the DNA, and the V and J calls and clone size come from that table. This sample comprises approximately 710,000 clones, around 91% of them detected only once. The ten top clones hold 34% of the sample.

Sequenced input: memory CD8+ T cells from PBMCs. The cell subset or site label for this specimen denotes: CD45RO+ cells pooled with CCR7-negative TemRA cells. The sequence derives from a man between 18 and 35 years old in good health. Some clones in this sample may be carry-over from other donors' samples. This sequence uses TRBV7-9 and TRBJ2-1, with no reliable assignment of the D segment. The nucleotide sequence reads as follows: TGTGCCAGCAGCTTAGTTTTAAGGGATGAGCAGTTCTTC. The encoded protein is CASSLVLRDEQFF.